This T cell receptor beta chain was sequenced during a study of radiotherapy plus CTLA-4 blockade in lung cancer. Across the study: Disease control reached approximately 29%, with objective responses in around 20%. Study outcomes and limitations: Expansion of tumor-derived TCR clones was observed in blood after radiotherapy plus ipilimumab.

This clone was seen just once. The target antigen is unknown. Germline V lookup: CDR1 SGHVS, CDR2 FQNEAQ. The CDR3 is made up of 14 amino acids. V lost 2 bases, J lost 6 bases, and 13 bases lay in between. Profiled with immunoSEQ multiplex PCR; TCRdb holds only in-frame clones, not every one. Of around 86,000 clones in the sample, around 86% were seen once. This TCR came from a human donor with non-small cell lung cancer who had stable disease on radiotherapy plus ipilimumab. The chain is built from TRBV7-8 and TRBJ2-5; the D is unclear. Sample: peripheral blood, taken from a patient treated with radiotherapy plus ipilimumab. CDR3 sequence reads: CASSLQAASQTQYF. CDR3 nucleotide sequence: TGTGCCAGCAGCTTACAAGCAGCGAGTCAGACCCAGTACTTC. Together with reference TRBV7-8 and TRBJ2-5, the CDR3 gives the full variable domain: GAGVSQSPRYKVAKRGQDVALRCDPISGHVSLFWYQQALGQGPEFLTYFQNEAQLDKSGLPSDRFFAERPEGSVSTLKIQRTQQEDSAVYLCASSLQAASQTQYFGPGTRLLVL.